What follows is one TCR beta chain and its context. Its antigen is unknown. No base qualities exist here, and no much larger clone lies one base off it. The donors were healthy, HIV-negative adults with no recently reported acute infections or vaccinations. Only Caucasian adults living in Nashville, Tennessee, USA were represented among the donors. CD4+ T cells were enriched by magnetic negative selection, after which naive cells were positively selected on CD45RA and the negative fraction was taken as the memory subset. Blood was obtained by leukapheresis, after which PBMCs were separated by Ficoll-Histopaque density gradient centrifugation and cryopreserved in liquid nitrogen vapor phase. Purity and quantity of every magnetically sorted T cell population were checked by analytical flow cytometry. Genomic DNA was isolated from each sorted fraction and quantified by UV absorbance on a Nanodrop 2000c.

The germline V end is reduced by 4 bases and the J end by 6 bases; junction bases left unmatched: 10. The germline V gene specifies SGDLS as CDR1 and YYNGEE as CDR2. Including the terminal cysteine and phenylalanine, the CDR3 comprises 14 residues. Only the CDR3 DNA is retained, 42 bases long and in frame from the first base. This specimen comes from a study of shared clonotypes between healthy human individuals (TCRdb year 2020). About the full investigation: The cohort comprised a couple of women and a few men aged 18 to 49 years. For each donor, CD4 naive and CD4 memory were each run on three plates, CD8 naive on two plates, and CD8 memory on one plate. To estimate repertoire size and how much clonotypes are shared between individuals, the study performed deep sequencing of blood TCR repertoires from five healthy adults. To increase sequencing depth and limit assay-specific biases, TCR repertoire library preparation and sequencing were carried out by different laboratories using diverse techniques. Each donor's leukapheresis produced roughly between roughly 0.94 and 9.5 billion PBMCs.

Using the deep immunoSEQ assay, multiplex PCR amplified TCR CDR3 regions from genomic DNA. For each cell subset, the extracted genomic DNA was distributed evenly across all wells of several immunoSEQ 96-well plates, and each plate served as one replicate. For sorted subsets, each replicate PCR was loaded with roughly 200 ng genomic DNA, equivalent to some 31,000 T cell genomes. Purified libraries were quantified with a Qubit 3.0 fluorometer, sized on a Bioanalyzer 2100, and re-quantified with the KAPA Library Quantification kit. A separate single-read 150-cycle Illumina NextSeq 550 flow cell was used to sequence each immunoSEQ 96-well plate. Processing in the source paper ran as follows. Because the immunoSEQ output held only junctional sequences and lacked quality scores, the filtering could not match the filtering applied to full-length reads. Sequences were annotated with PyIR, a Python wrapper for IgBLAST v1.9, using IMGT germline references to assign V/J genes and CDR3. Reads were filtered out if the reads had weak V/J assignments (E-value above 1e-6), no CDR3, stop codons, out-of-frame junctions, or ambiguous translated residues. A V3J clonotype was defined by an identical inferred V gene, J gene, and CDR3 amino acid sequence. Percentage overlap between repertoires was calculated by dividing the number of shared unique clonotypes by the size of the smaller repertoire. Repertoire richness was assessed with RTK rarefaction, the Chao1 estimator, and Recon v2.1 estimates of unobserved clonotypes. Generation probabilities were computed with OLGA for all TCRbeta clonotypes obtained by the gDNA method from several donors. TCRdb took over this immuneACCESS table, retaining in-frame rearrangements with V and J assigned. Such tables are incomplete; in checked studies, under half of the missing clones stem from an unresolved V gene, and the remainder is unexplained. V and J calls and clone size follow that table, whereas D and trimming were derived from the DNA. The sample has under 1,100,000 clones on record, around 78% of them singletons. The ten most abundant clones make up under 0.8% of the sample.

What the work shows at the level of the full study, not this receptor alone: Clonotypes shared by all four sorted-subset donors showed higher generation probabilities than non-shared clonotypes. Sampling was restricted to blood, and TCR repertoires in tissue are likely to differ from TCR repertoires in blood. Because the study included only a small number of donors, the genetic and exposure-history diversity represented was limited. Incomplete sequencing was indicated by rarefaction of sorted-subset datasets, despite the large sequencing depth. Estimated clonotype richness was generally larger for naive than for memory subsets. Approximately 5% of naive CD4, roughly 3.5% of naive CD8, about 2.4% of memory CD4, and 0.4% of memory CD8 clonotypes were shared across several donors. Based on pairwise subsampling, the degree of clonotype sharing among donors was expected to be affected by sequencing depth.

The sequencing input was memory CD4+ T cells from PBMCs. Explained via the paper, the cell subset or site label denotes: CD45RA-negative fraction. This TCR derives from a man aged 18 to 30 in good health. Some clones in this sample may be carry-over from other donors' samples. Recombination joined TRBV9 with TRBJ2-7, and 7 junctional nucleotides match TRBD1. The CDR3 protein: CASSPRTGSGEQYF. The sequenced DNA: TGTGCCAGCAGCCCACGGACAGGTTCCGGCGAGCAGTACTTC. Here the CDR3 is joined to the reference TRBV9 and TRBJ2-7 genes, and the full variable domain is: DSGVTQTPKHLITATGQRVTLRCSPRSGDLSVYWYQQSLDQGLQFLIQYYNGEERAKGNILERFSAQQFPDLHSELNLSSLELGDSALYFCASSPRTGSGEQYFGPGTRLTVT.